The 20 T cell receptor beta chains below come from one sample, sequenced in a study of vaccination effects on CD4 cells after COVID-19. The table came from immunoSEQ multiplex PCR; TCRdb's copy has only in-frame clones and leaves some out. The table lists tens of thousands of clones, roughly 76% of them singletons. Antigen specificity for these receptors is unknown. Before any sequencing was done, the ViraFEST assay used viral peptide pools to expand antigen-specific CD4+ T cells. Cells that had been cultured for approximately eleven days were the source of isolated CD4+ T cells. Absence of prior SARS-CoV-2 infection characterized the vaccine recipients, who showed negative nucleocapsid antibodies. This sample comprised CD4+ T cells from PBMCs cultured with SARS-CoV-2 spike peptides, obtained before COVID-19 vaccination. All receptors come from a human donor who received a COVID-19 vaccine.

The chain joins TRBV5-1 to TRBJ1-5, with D possibly matching TRBD1 (6 bases). This CDR3 is built from 14 residues. Germline V gives CDR1 SGHRS, CDR2 YFSETQ. Trimming removed 2 bases at V and 6 bases at J, with 12 bases between. CDR3 residues: CASSFSEGGQPQHF. The CDR3 nucleotides read TGCGCCAGCAGCTTTTCTGAAGGGGGTCAGCCCCAGCATTTT.

In its sample, this clone was seen a few times. The rearrangement links TRBV5-1 to TRBJ2-3; D may correspond to TRBD1 or TRBD2 (5 bases each). The CDR3 loop spans 14 amino acids. Trimming pared 4 bases from V and 5 bases from J, leaving 14 bases between. Germline values: CDR1 SGHRS, CDR2 YFSETQ. This CDR3 reads CASSPGGTLDTQYF. In DNA, the CDR3 is TGCGCCAGCAGCCCTGGGGGAACCCTAGATACGCAGTATTTT.

This clone appeared a single time. The rearrangement joins TRBV7-2 to TRBJ2-7; TRBD2 matches 15 bases. Germline CDR1 and CDR2: SGHTA and FQGNSA. The V and J ends lost 5 bases and 2 bases, in that order; junction bases with no gene match: 7. This CDR3 has 17 residues. The CDR3 is CASSLGTSGRIAYEQYF. CDR3 DNA: TGTGCCAGCAGCCTAGGGACTAGCGGGAGGATAGCCTACGAGCAGTACTTC.

The chain joins TRBV12-3 or TRBV12-4 to TRBJ1-6; D ambiguous. CDR3 size: 13 residues. The ends were cut back, 3 bases at V and 7 bases at J, with 7 bases in the middle. CDR3 DNA sequence: TGTGCCAGCAGTTTTGGAGGCAATTCACCCCTCCACTTT. Translating gives CASSFGGNSPLHF.

The V gene is TRBV6-5, the J gene TRBJ1-5, with a possible D match to TRBD1 (5 bases). V dropped 0 bases and J dropped 6 bases, with 12 bases sitting between them. This CDR3 spans 15 amino acids. Germline V gives CDR1 MNHEY, CDR2 SVGAGI. The CDR3 sequence: CASSYSTGLGQPQHF. In DNA form, the CDR3 reads TGTGCCAGCAGTTACTCAACAGGTCTGGGTCAGCCCCAGCATTTT.

The rearrangement joins TRBV3-1 (or the pseudogene TRBV3-2) to TRBJ1-6, with a tentative D call TRBD1 (6 bases). Germline V gives CDR1 LGHDT, CDR2 YNNKEL (reference sequence). This CDR3 is 17 amino acids long. V dropped 1 base and J dropped 3 bases, with 13 bases sitting between them. The CDR3 DNA reads TGTGCCAGCAGCCAAGGTAGCGGACAGCTCTATAATTCACCCCTCCACTTT. This sequence encodes CASSQGSGQLYNSPLHF.

This sequence joins TRBV27 and TRBJ2-3; 7 positions match TRBD1. Trimming took 4 bases from V and 4 from J; bases not matched to a gene: 8. The germline gives CDR1 MNHEY, CDR2 SMNVEV (reference sequence). The CDR3 is made up of 15 amino acids. The CDR3 here is CASSSDREYADTQYF. The DNA of the CDR3 is TGTGCCAGCAGTTCCGACAGGGAATACGCAGATACGCAGTATTTT.

The chain couples TRBV5-1 to TRBJ1-3; tentatively, D is TRBD1 (6 bases). V was shortened by 0 bases and J by 8 bases, with 15 bases between the two germline ends. CDR3 length: 15 amino acids. Germline V lookup: CDR1 SGHRS, CDR2 YFSETQ. The CDR3, as DNA: TGCGCCAGCAGCTTGGGGGGCAGGGGTCTTGACACCATATATTTT. It yields the protein CASSLGGRGLDTIYF.

The J gene is TRBJ1-2, the V gene TRBV24-1; no definite D call. Germline V lookup: CDR1 KGHDR, CDR2 SFDVKD. V was shortened by 4 bases and J by 2 bases, with 4 bases between the two germline ends. This CDR3 is 12 amino acids long. DNA of the CDR3: TGTGCCACCAGTGAACAAAACTATGGCTACACCTTC. It translates to CATSEQNYGYTF.

The J gene is TRBJ1-6, the V gene TRBV5-1; D remains unclear. The germline V and J ends were trimmed by 5 bases and 7 bases, with 7 bases remaining between them. The germline V gene encodes CDR1 SGHRS and CDR2 YFSETQ. The CDR3 runs 12 residues. CDR3 sequence: CASRIGNSPLHF. CDR3 in DNA: TGCGCCAGCAGGATTGGGAATTCACCCCTCCACTTT.

V usage is TRBV3-1 (or the pseudogene TRBV3-2) and J usage is TRBJ2-1; TRBD2 aligns across 9 bases. There are 15 residues in the CDR3. Germline V gene lookup returns CDR1 LGHDT and CDR2 YNNKEL (reference sequence). The junction had 6 bases not matched to a gene; V was cut back by 1 base and J by 8 bases. In DNA, the CDR3 is TGTGCCAGCAGCCAAGGGCGGGAGGGTGGGTATGAGCAGTTCTTC. As protein: CASSQGREGGYEQFF.

The chain carries TRBV7-9 and TRBJ2-1; D possibly corresponds to TRBD1 (6 bases). From germline, CDR1 is SEHNR and CDR2 FQNEAQ (reference sequence). V was trimmed by 5 bases and J by 4 bases, leaving 12 bases between them. The CDR3 loop spans 14 amino acids. This CDR3 reads CASSRTVGYNEQFF. The CDR3 DNA reads TGTGCCAGCAGCCGGACAGTGGGATACAATGAGCAGTTCTTC.

The table lists this clone with a few counts. The rearrangement joins TRBV7-9 to TRBJ2-7, with D possibly being TRBD2 (5 bases). Germline-derived CDR1 and CDR2 are SEHNR and FQNEAQ (reference sequence). The CDR3 loop spans 14 amino acids. The germline V and J ends were trimmed by 3 bases and 2 bases, with 11 bases remaining between them. The CDR3 DNA follows: TGTGCCAGCAGCTTCCCTGACGGGGCCTACGAGCAGTACTTC. This gives the protein CASSFPDGAYEQYF.

The chain has TRBV4-1 and TRBJ2-3; 10 bases map to TRBD2. This CDR3 has 14 residues. The germline CDR1 and CDR2 sequences are MGHRA and YSYEKL. V gave up 1 base and J gave up 10 bases; unmatched junction bases: 5. The CDR3 DNA follows: TGCGCCAGCAGCCAAGTCGCTAGCGGGGGACCGCAGTATTTT. The encoded protein is CASSQVASGGPQYF.

This chain joins TRBV19 and TRBJ1-2; no firm D call. The CDR3 runs 15 residues. Germline loops: CDR1 LNHDA, CDR2 SQIVND (reference sequence). Trimming removed 1 base from V and 9 bases from J, with 18 bases in between. Written as DNA, the CDR3 is TGTGCCAGTAGTATAGTGCAGGAGCGGCGCGGGCGCTACACCTTC. This encodes CASSIVQERRGRYTF.

The rearrangement links TRBV15 to TRBJ1-1, with TRBD1 matching over 11 bases. CDR3 size: 16 residues. V shed 5 bases, J shed 4 bases, and the junction held 9 bases outside the gene matches. Germline CDR1 reads LNHNV; CDR2 reads YYDKDF (reference sequence). CDR3: CATSPDRGRSGTEAFF. The DNA of the CDR3 is TGTGCCACCAGCCCGGACAGGGGGCGCTCGGGCACTGAAGCTTTCTTT.

This chain joins TRBV4-1 and TRBJ2-7; perhaps TRBD1 as D (6 bases). V was clipped by 0 bases and J by 2 bases, with 8 bases between them. Per the germline V gene, CDR1 is MGHRA and CDR2 is YSYEKL. The CDR3 contains 14 residues. In DNA, the CDR3 is TGCGCCAGCAGCCAAGATTGGGGGCCCTACGAGCAGTACTTC. Translated, it gives CASSQDWGPYEQYF.

The V gene is TRBV7-3, the J gene TRBJ2-1; D call uncertain. The ends were cut back, 0 bases at V and 0 bases at J, with 6 bases in the middle. Germline lookup yields CDR1 SGHTA and CDR2 FQGTGA. The CDR3 has 15 residues. The CDR3 reads CASSLTGFSYNEQFF. The DNA of the CDR3 is TGTGCCAGCAGCTTAACGGGATTCTCCTACAATGAGCAGTTCTTC.

The rearrangement links TRBV5-5 to TRBJ2-7; D gene ambiguous. Germline assignment: CDR1 SGHKS and CDR2 YYEKEE (reference sequence). CDR3 length: 11 amino acids. Trimming stripped 2 bases from V and 2 bases from J, with 2 bases between. In DNA form, the CDR3 reads TGTGCCAGCAGCTTAGCCTACGAGCAGTACTTC. This sequence encodes CASSLAYEQYF.

The rearrangement links TRBV25-1 to TRBJ2-3; the match to TRBD1 covers 9 bases. CDR3 length: 15 residues. The ends lost 3 bases at V and 4 bases at J; junction bases unmatched: 5. Germline loops: CDR1 MGHDK, CDR2 SYGVNS. CDR3 protein: CASSEGDRVADTQYF. The DNA for the CDR3 is TGTGCCAGCAGTGAGGGGGACAGGGTAGCAGATACGCAGTATTTT.